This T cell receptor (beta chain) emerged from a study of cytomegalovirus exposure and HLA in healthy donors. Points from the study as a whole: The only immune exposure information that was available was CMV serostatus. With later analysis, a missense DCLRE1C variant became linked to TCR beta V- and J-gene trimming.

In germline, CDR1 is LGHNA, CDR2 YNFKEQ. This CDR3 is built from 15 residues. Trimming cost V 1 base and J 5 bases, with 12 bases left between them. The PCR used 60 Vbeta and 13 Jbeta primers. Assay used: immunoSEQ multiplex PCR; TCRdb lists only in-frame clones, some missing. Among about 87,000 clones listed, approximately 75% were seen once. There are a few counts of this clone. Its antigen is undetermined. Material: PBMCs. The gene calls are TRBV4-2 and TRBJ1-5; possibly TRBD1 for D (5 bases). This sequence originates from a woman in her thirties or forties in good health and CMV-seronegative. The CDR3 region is CASSQVTTVDQPQHF. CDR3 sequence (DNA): TGTGCCAGCAGCCAAGTGACGACAGTAGATCAGCCCCAGCATTTT.